This passage covers 26 T cell receptor beta chains from one sample sequenced in a study of beta chain features in type 1 diabetes. The whole isolated RNA underwent reverse transcription, so sequencing captured expressed TCRB transcripts. Sequenced by immunoSEQ multiplex PCR; TCRdb stores in-frame clones only, minus some. This table holds roughly 50,000 clones, 42% found once. Whole-study results and caveats: Shortening of TCRB CDR3s, moderate but significant, appeared in all four CD4+ subsets of Type 1 diabetes patients.

Antigen specificity for these receptors is unknown. Sequencing used Tregs from blood. The receptor set was obtained from a man aged 25-40 years with type 1 diabetes.

This chain links TRBV2 with TRBJ2-4; TRBD2 is a possible D gene (6 bases). V shed 5 bases and J shed 5 bases, with 16 bases lying between them. Germline V gene data show CDR1 as SNHLY and CDR2 as FYNNEI. This CDR3 is built from 15 residues. CDR3 residues: CASSRSLGGENIQYF. The CDR3 region has the DNA TGTGCCAGCAGTAGGAGTCTGGGCGGGGAAAACATTCAGTACTTC.

The J gene is TRBJ2-2, the V gene TRBV9; possibly TRBD1 for D (5 bases). Germline V gives CDR1 SGDLS, CDR2 YYNGEE. Trimming stripped 1 base from V and 6 bases from J, with 13 bases between. The CDR3 has 15 amino acids. In nucleotides, the CDR3 is TGTGCCAGCAGCGTAAGGGGCGTTGGTCCCGGGGAGCTGTTTTTT. Its translation is CASSVRGVGPGELFF.

The rearrangement uses TRBV7-2 and TRBJ2-7; unclear D gene. Trimming pared 5 bases from V and 3 bases from J, leaving 11 bases between. The CDR3 length is 13 residues. Germline values: CDR1 SGHTA, CDR2 FQGNSA. CDR3 protein: CASSVDPIYEQYF. The CDR3 DNA reads as TGTGCCAGCAGCGTAGACCCTATCTACGAGCAGTACTTC.

The chain employs TRBV5-5 and TRBJ2-7; 9 nucleotides align to TRBD1. CDR3 length: 14 residues. Germline loops: CDR1 SGHKS, CDR2 YYEKEE (reference sequence). V shed 1 base and J 6 bases; nucleotides not matched to a gene: 5. This chain's CDR3 is CASSLSTGGREQYF. DNA of the CDR3: TGTGCCAGCAGCTTGAGTACAGGGGGCCGCGAGCAGTACTTC.

This clone was detected only a few times. The gene calls are TRBV5-1 and TRBJ1-1; 8 nucleotides match TRBD1. The germline V gene has CDR1 SGHRS and CDR2 YFSETQ. The CDR3 is 16 residues long. After removal of 2 bases from V and 0 bases from J, the junction contained 6 bases not matched to a gene. The CDR3 loop is CASSFETGAMNTEAFF. In DNA, the CDR3 is TGCGCCAGCAGCTTTGAGACAGGGGCCATGAACACTGAAGCTTTCTTT.

Only a few counts were recorded for this clone. The sample has other DNA sequences that encode this CDR3 too. The rearrangement links TRBV6-5 to TRBJ1-5; D uncertain. The V and J ends lost 5 bases and 4 bases respectively, with 9 bases between them. Germline values: CDR1 MNHEY, CDR2 SVGAGI. The CDR3 has 13 amino acids. CDR3 region: CASSTQENQPQHF. CDR3 DNA sequence: TGTGCCAGCAGTACCCAGGAAAATCAGCCCCAGCATTTT.

This rearrangement joins TRBV9 to TRBJ1-2; D call uncertain. This CDR3 spans 14 amino acids. V shed 1 base and J shed 2 bases, with 9 bases lying between them. The germline gives CDR1 SGDLS, CDR2 YYNGEE. CDR3 loop: CASSVIAGNYGYTF. The CDR3 DNA follows: TGTGCCAGCAGCGTAATTGCAGGCAACTATGGCTACACCTTC.

The V gene is TRBV5-1, the J gene TRBJ1-1, with TRBD1 matching 7 bases. The CDR3 is 15 amino acids. With 1 base clipped from V and 7 bases from J, the junction kept 10 bases outside the gene matches. Germline CDR1 is SGHRS and CDR2 is YFSETQ. This chain's CDR3 is CASSLTTGEYGEAFF. The DNA for the CDR3 is TGCGCCAGCAGCTTGACCACAGGGGAGTATGGTGAAGCTTTCTTT.

The CDR3 nucleotides are TGTGCCAGCAGCTTAGGGACATCCATATATTTT. Its protein is CASSLGTSIYF. The genes are TRBV7-9 and TRBJ1-3; weak D call: TRBD1 (5 bases). The ends were cut back, 1 base at V and 11 bases at J, with 6 bases in the middle. CDR1 and CDR2 from the germline V gene are SEHNR and FQNEAQ (reference sequence). The CDR3 totals 11 residues. The complete variable domain, with remaining parts taken from reference TRBV7-9 and TRBJ1-3, reads DTGVSQNPRHKITKRGQNVTFRCDPISEHNRLYWYRQTLGQGPEFLTYFQNEAQLEKSRLLSDRFSAERPKGSFSTLEIQRTEQGDSAMYLCASSLGTSIYFGEGSWLTVV.

The chain employs TRBV6-6 and TRBJ2-3; TRBD1 matches 8 bases. In germline, CDR1 is MNHNY, CDR2 SVGAGI (reference sequence). The CDR3 is 13 residues long. Germline trimming cut 7 bases from V and 4 bases from J; bases unmatched to any gene: 4. CDR3 region: CASKETGADTQYF. CDR3 bases: TGTGCCAGCAAAGAGACAGGGGCAGATACGCAGTATTTT.

This clone was observed a handful of times. The chain recombines TRBV5-1 with TRBJ2-7; TRBD2 matches 7 bases. Per the germline V gene, CDR1 is SGHRS and CDR2 is YFSETQ. The ends lost 1 base at V and 0 bases at J; junction bases unmatched: 13. The CDR3 has 18 amino acids. The CDR3 DNA reads TGCGCCAGCAGCTTGTCGTACCCTGGGGGGGTGGACTCCTACGAGCAGTACTTC. Translating it yields CASSLSYPGGVDSYEQYF. The whole variable domain, remainder taken from reference TRBV5-1 and TRBJ2-7, is KAGVTQTPRYLIKTRGQQVTLSCSPISGHRSVSWYQQTPGQGLQFLFEYFSETQRNKGNFPGRFSGRQFSNSRSEMNVSTLELGDSALYLCASSLSYPGGVDSYEQYFGPGTRLTVT.

J is TRBJ2-5 and V is TRBV7-2; D gene unclear. The CDR3 has 15 residues. The germline gives CDR1 SGHTA, CDR2 FQGNSA. The V end lost 1 base, the J end lost 5 bases, and 14 bases lay between the germline ends. The chain's CDR3 is CASSLVDQAFETQYF. CDR3 in DNA: TGTGCCAGCAGCTTAGTCGACCAGGCCTTCGAGACCCAGTACTTC.

This chain uses TRBV6-5 with TRBJ1-1, with D possibly being TRBD1 (6 bases). The germline V gene encodes CDR1 MNHEY and CDR2 SVGAGI. This CDR3 is 11 amino acids long. The germline V and J ends were trimmed by 6 bases and 8 bases, with 10 bases remaining between them. The CDR3 spells CASSGDREAFF. DNA for the CDR3: TGTGCCAGCAGCGGCGACAGGGAAGCTTTCTTT.

The rearrangement uses TRBV4-2 and TRBJ2-1; 8 nucleotides agree with TRBD2. There are 18 residues in the CDR3. Germline CDR1 and CDR2: LGHNA and YNFKEQ. The J segment lost 6 bases and the V segment lost 1 base, leaving 14 bases of the junction unmatched. The CDR3 reads CASSQGISGSLSGNEQFF. The CDR3 bases are TGTGCCAGCAGCCAAGGAATCAGCGGGAGTTTGTCGGGCAATGAGCAGTTCTTC.

This chain links TRBV29-1 with TRBJ2-1; D is unclear. The CDR3 is made up of 11 amino acids. Germline CDR1 SQVTM, CDR2 ANQGSEA. The germline V and J ends were trimmed by 4 bases and 9 bases, with 10 bases remaining between them. The CDR3: CSVVGAFEQFF. In DNA, the CDR3 is TGCAGCGTTGTTGGAGCATTTGAGCAGTTCTTC.

This clone has more than one count but fewer than ten. The chain joins TRBV6-1 to TRBJ2-1; perhaps TRBD1 as D (6 bases). V lost 6 bases and J lost 4, with 16 bases in between. CDR3 length equals 15 residues. Per germline, CDR1 MNHNS and CDR2 SASEGT. The CDR3: CASRETGKPYNEQFF. The CDR3 DNA is TGTGCCAGCAGGGAAACAGGGAAACCATACAATGAGCAGTTCTTC.

V is TRBV6-1 and J is TRBJ2-3, with no clear D. V lost 6 bases to trimming and J lost 2 bases, with 15 bases between them. Germline V CDR1 and CDR2: MNHNS, SASEGT. The CDR3 length is 15 residues. CDR3 sequence reads: CASRAGTAHTDTQYF. CDR3 bases: TGTGCCAGCAGAGCAGGCACGGCCCACACAGATACGCAGTATTTT.

V usage is TRBV23-1 and J usage is TRBJ2-3, with 8 bases matching TRBD2. TRBV23-1 is an ORF, and what it does is uncertain. Trimming at V came to 5 bases and at J to 2 bases, leaving 3 bases not matched to a gene. CDR3 length: 14 residues. CDR3 region: CASSSGRHTDTQYF. DNA of the CDR3: TGCGCCAGCAGTAGCGGGAGACACACAGATACGCAGTATTTT.

A few counts support this clone. The V call is TRBV19, the J call TRBJ2-7, with a tentative D call TRBD1 (5 bases). Germline CDR1 is LNHDA and CDR2 is SQIVND (reference sequence). The CDR3 extends over 16 amino acids. The V end lost 5 bases, the J end lost 7 bases, and 24 bases lay between the germline ends. The CDR3 sequence is CASSLQSRGLSREQYF. CDR3 DNA sequence: TGTGCCAGTAGTCTCCAATCTAGGGGCCTATCGCGGGAGCAGTACTTC. Filled out from reference TRBV19 and TRBJ2-7, the complete variable domain reads DGGITQSPKYLFRKEGQNVTLSCEQNLNHDAMYWYRQDPGQGLRLIYYSQIVNDFQKGDIAEGYSVSREKKESFPLTVTSAQKNPTAFYLCASSLQSRGLSREQYFGPGTRLTVT.

This clone was counted between two and nine times. CDR3 nucleotide sequence: TGTGCCAGCAGCTTCGGGCTAGCGGGAGCTCAGTTCTTC. This sequence encodes CASSFGLAGAQFF. The chain recombines TRBV7-8 with TRBJ2-1; 10 bases align to TRBD2. V lost 3 bases, J lost 13 bases, and 6 bases stayed unmatched. CDR1 is SGHVS, CDR2 FQNEAQ, per germline. CDR3 size: 13 residues.

The chain couples TRBV28 to TRBJ1-2; a possible D gene is TRBD1 (6 bases). V was pared by 3 bases and J by 8 bases, with 19 bases between. CDR1 is MDHEN, CDR2 SYDVKM, per germline. This CDR3 region has 15 residues. Here the CDR3 reads CASSLFESGQSGYTF. CDR3 sequence (DNA): TGTGCCAGCAGTTTGTTCGAGAGTGGACAGAGCGGCTACACCTTC.

The chain recombines TRBV7-2 with TRBJ1-1; 11 positions agree with TRBD1. The V gene end was trimmed by 2 bases and the J gene end by 11 bases; junction bases not matched to a gene: 10. Germline V gives CDR1 SGHTA, CDR2 FQGNSA. This CDR3 is built from 15 residues. CDR3 DNA sequence: TGTGCCAGCAGCTTATGGACAGGGGGCCAAGAAAGGGCTTTCTTT. Translating gives CASSLWTGGQERAFF.

The chain combines TRBV13 with TRBJ2-3; 8 bases match TRBD1. The CDR3 loop spans 15 amino acids. Losses at the gene ends were 5 bases for V and 2 bases for J; bases not matched to a gene: 6. Germline CDR1 PRHDT, CDR2 FYEKMQ (reference sequence). The CDR3 region has the DNA TGTGCCAGCAGCCCGAGGACAGGGCTCACAGATACGCAGTATTTT. It codes for CASSPRTGLTDTQYF. Variable domain in full (rest from reference TRBV13 and TRBJ2-3): AAGVIQSPRHLIKEKRETATLKCYPIPRHDTVYWYQQGPGQDPQFLISFYEKMQSDKGSIPDRFSAQQFSDYHSELNMSSLELGDSALYFCASSPRTGLTDTQYFGPGTRLTVL.

V is TRBV7-9 and J is TRBJ1-1; 8 bases are a match to TRBD1. The CDR3 runs 14 residues. CDR1 is SEHNR, CDR2 FQNEAQ, per germline (reference sequence). V lost 3 bases, J lost 4 bases, and 4 bases stayed unmatched. For the CDR3, the DNA is TGTGCCAGCAGCTTCGGACAGGGCGGCACTGAAGCTTTCTTT. Translation gives CASSFGQGGTEAFF.

The rearrangement links TRBV6-5 to TRBJ2-5; D perhaps matches TRBD1 (6 bases). The CDR3 length is 14 residues. CDR1 is MNHEY, CDR2 SVGAGI, per germline. The V end lost 2 bases, the J end lost 3 bases, and 10 bases lay between the germline ends. CDR3: CASSYQGTEETQYF. DNA of the CDR3: TGTGCCAGCAGTTACCAGGGGACGGAAGAGACCCAGTACTTC.

This sequence joins TRBV4-2 and TRBJ2-2, with 10 bases fitting TRBD1. The V segment lost 4 bases and the J segment 9 bases; nucleotides outside the gene matches: 8. Germline V gene lookup returns CDR1 LGHNA and CDR2 YNFKEQ. The CDR3 contains 15 residues. The CDR3 sequence is CASSLGTGEGWELFF. CDR3 DNA: TGTGCCAGCAGCCTTGGGACAGGGGAAGGCTGGGAGCTGTTTTTT.